These 25 T cell receptor beta chains came from one sample sequenced in a study of PD-L1 blockade in urothelial cancer. The time point here: peripheral blood 6 weeks after treatment start. Sequenced by immunoSEQ multiplex PCR; TCRdb stores in-frame clones only, minus some. Among around 80,000 clones listed, approximately 90% were seen once. The source was PBMCs, collected around atezolizumab (anti-PD-L1) treatment. Receptor source: a woman of 80 years or more with urothelial cancer.

The chain is built from TRBV9 and TRBJ1-3; no clear D gene. The CDR3 length is 14 residues. Per the germline V gene, CDR1 is SGDLS and CDR2 is YYNGEE. The V end lost 4 bases, the J end lost 0 bases, and 8 bases lay between the germline ends. CDR3 loop: CASSTPTSGNTIYF. Here the CDR3 DNA reads TGTGCCAGCAGCACTCCAACCTCTGGAAACACCATATATTTT.

This clone was detected once. CDR3 sequence: CASSPSGSTGELFF. The DNA for the CDR3 is TGTGCCAGCTCCCCTAGCGGGAGCACCGGGGAGCTGTTTTTT. This chain uses TRBV18 with TRBJ2-2, with TRBD2 matching over 10 bases. Germline assignment: CDR1 KGHSH and CDR2 LQKENI. This CDR3 is built from 14 residues. The junction had 2 bases not matched to a gene; V was cut back by 6 bases and J by 4 bases.

The chain employs TRBV13 and TRBJ1-2; the match to TRBD1 covers 10 bases. The V and J ends lost 4 bases and 2 bases, in that order; junction bases with no gene match: 1. Per germline, CDR1 PRHDT and CDR2 FYEKMQ (reference sequence). The CDR3 covers 14 residues. This CDR3 reads CASSSGQGNYGYTF. The CDR3 DNA is TGTGCCAGCAGCTCGGGACAGGGGAACTATGGCTACACCTTC. Full variable domain (missing parts from reference TRBV13 and TRBJ1-2): AAGVIQSPRHLIKEKRETATLKCYPIPRHDTVYWYQQGPGQDPQFLISFYEKMQSDKGSIPDRFSAQQFSDYHSELNMSSLELGDSALYFCASSSGQGNYGYTFGSGTRLTVV.

V gene TRBV2 combines with J gene TRBJ1-5; D is unresolved. The germline V gene encodes CDR1 SNHLY and CDR2 FYNNEI. The CDR3 has 15 residues. V gave up 1 base and J gave up 2 bases, with 9 bases separating them. The CDR3: CASSEGGSGNQPQHF. As DNA, the CDR3 is TGTGCCAGCAGTGAAGGAGGTTCGGGCAATCAGCCCCAGCATTTT.

The V gene is TRBV9, the J gene TRBJ2-7; D may be TRBD2 (6 bases). V dropped 4 bases and J dropped 1 base, with 12 bases sitting between them. Germline CDR1 and CDR2: SGDLS and YYNGEE. CDR3 length: 14 residues. CDR3 sequence (DNA): TGTGCCAGCAGCACCGGGAGTACTTCCTACGAGCAGTACTTC. Amino acids: CASSTGSTSYEQYF.

The chain has TRBV25-1 and TRBJ2-3, with D tentatively TRBD2 (6 bases). Trimming took 7 bases from V and 2 from J, leaving 13 bases between them. Germline CDR1 reads MGHDK; CDR2 reads SYGVNS. CDR3 length: 14 residues. DNA for the CDR3: TGTGCCAGCACAGAATGGGGGGACACAGATACGCAGTATTTT. This gives the protein CASTEWGDTDTQYF.

The chain links TRBV10-1 to TRBJ1-2; 10 bases are shared with TRBD1. V gave up 6 bases and J gave up 8 bases; unmatched junction bases: 6. The CDR3 contains 13 residues. Per the germline V gene, CDR1 is WNHNN and CDR2 is SYGVQD (reference sequence). The CDR3 DNA sequence: TGCGCCAGCAGCTCAAGGACAGGGGGAGGCTACACCTTC. Encoded protein: CASSSRTGGGYTF.

This chain uses TRBV18 with TRBJ2-2, with 10 bases matching TRBD1. This CDR3 comprises 15 residues. Trimming removed 6 bases from V and 7 bases from J; junction bases left unmatched: 8. CDR1 is KGHSH and CDR2 is LQKENI in the germline V gene. CDR3 DNA: TGTGCCAGCTCGCAAGTTGACAGGGGGCACGGGGAGCTGTTTTTT. Its translation is CASSQVDRGHGELFF. Looking up the rest from reference TRBV18 and TRBJ2-2 gives the full variable domain: NAGVMQNPRHLVRRRGQEARLRCSPMKGHSHVYWYRQLPEEGLKFMVYLQKENIIDESGMPKERFSAEFPKEGPSILRIQQVVRGDSAAYFCASSQVDRGHGELFFGEGSRLTVL.

This clone has only a few counts. The CDR3 is CASSRGTVEGYGYTF. In DNA, the CDR3 is TGTGCCAGTAGCCGGGGGACGGTGGAAGGCTATGGCTACACCTTC. This chain connects TRBV19 to TRBJ1-2, with D tentatively TRBD1 (5 bases). CDR3 length: 15 amino acids. Trimming removed 6 bases from V and 4 bases from J, with 18 bases in between. The V gene's germline CDR1 is LNHDA and CDR2 SQIVND (reference sequence).

The rearrangement links TRBV15 to TRBJ2-1, with 8 bases lining up with TRBD2. The CDR3 consists of 14 residues. Unmatched junction bases numbered 4, after V lost 7 bases and J lost 2 bases. Germline V CDR1 and CDR2: LNHNV, YYDKDF (reference sequence). CDR3 in DNA: TGTGCCACCACGAGCGGGAGTACCTACAATGAGCAGTTCTTC. Translating gives CATTSGSTYNEQFF.

This clone has more than one count but fewer than ten. This chain connects TRBV5-6 to TRBJ2-1, with D perhaps TRBD2 (5 bases). The CDR3 loop spans 15 amino acids. The V end lost 1 base, the J end lost 3 bases, and 11 bases lay between the germline ends. CDR1 is SGHDT, CDR2 YYEEEE, per germline. The CDR3 protein is CASSLKTIFYNEQFF. The CDR3 region has the DNA TGTGCCAGCAGCTTGAAGACTATTTTCTACAATGAGCAGTTCTTC.

The chain employs TRBV7-6 and TRBJ2-7, with D maybe TRBD1 (5 bases). From germline, CDR1 is SGHVS and CDR2 FNYEAQ. The CDR3 covers 14 residues. Trimming left V 3 bases short and J 2 bases short, with 11 bases between. CDR3 coding DNA: TGTGCCAGCAGCTTGGCAGGGTCCACCTACGAGCAGTACTTC. Its protein is CASSLAGSTYEQYF.

The genes are TRBV7-6 and TRBJ2-2, with TRBD2 identical over 14 bases. V gave up 6 bases and J gave up 3 bases; unmatched junction bases: 3. The germline V gene has CDR1 SGHVS and CDR2 FNYEAQ. The CDR3 loop spans 16 amino acids. CDR3 sequence (DNA): TGTGCCAGCAGAAGACTAGCGGGAGGGTACACCGGGGAGCTGTTTTTT. Amino acid sequence: CASRRLAGGYTGELFF.

This clone appeared a single time. The chain joins TRBV25-1 to TRBJ2-7; 8 positions agree with TRBD1. V was clipped by 8 bases and J by 6 bases; unmatched bases: 12. The CDR3 has 14 residues. Per the germline V gene, CDR1 is MGHDK and CDR2 is SYGVNS. The CDR3 protein is CASGGTGALTEQYF. The CDR3 DNA sequence: TGTGCCAGCGGTGGGACAGGCGCCTTAACCGAGCAGTACTTC.

The rearrangement links TRBV19 to TRBJ1-4; the D gene is possibly TRBD1 (5 bases). The CDR3 has 13 residues. Germline CDR1 reads LNHDA; CDR2 reads SQIVND (reference sequence). Trimming pared 8 bases from V and 8 bases from J, leaving 15 bases between. The CDR3 here is CASHDQGIEKLFF. The DNA for the CDR3 is TGTGCCAGTCACGACCAGGGAATCGAAAAACTGTTTTTT.

This chain links TRBV7-9 with TRBJ1-1; 8 positions match TRBD1. This CDR3 has 16 residues. Unmatched junction bases numbered 8, after V lost 4 bases and J lost 1 base. Germline CDR1 reads SEHNR; CDR2 reads FQNEAQ (reference sequence). The CDR3 coding sequence is TGTGCCAGCAGCTCGGACAGGGTAAGGGGGAACACTGAAGCTTTCTTT. Protein: CASSSDRVRGNTEAFF.

The chain employs TRBV28 and TRBJ1-5; unclear D gene. Trimming removed 6 bases at V and 7 bases at J, with 13 bases between. The CDR3 is 13 residues long. Germline V gene sequence: CDR1 MDHEN, CDR2 SYDVKM. The CDR3 protein is CASSWTGPQPQHF. For the CDR3, the DNA is TGTGCCAGCAGCTGGACTGGCCCCCAGCCCCAGCATTTT. Together with reference TRBV28 and TRBJ1-5, the CDR3 gives the full variable domain: DVKVTQSSRYLVKRTGEKVFLECVQDMDHENMFWYRQDPGLGLRLIYFSYDVKMKEKGDIPEGYSVSREKKERFSLILESASTNQTSMYLCASSWTGPQPQHFGDGTRLSIL.

The CDR3 sequence: CASSPRIAEGETQYF. The CDR3 DNA reads TGTGCCAGCAGCCCCCGGATCGCGGAGGGAGAGACCCAGTACTTC. The chain uses TRBV9 and TRBJ2-5; a possible D gene is TRBD2 (6 bases). V shed 4 bases and J shed 4 bases, with 17 bases lying between them. This CDR3 has 15 amino acids. Germline lookup yields CDR1 SGDLS and CDR2 YYNGEE.

This chain joins TRBV4-1 and TRBJ1-2; 8 nucleotides line up with TRBD1. This CDR3 has 17 amino acids. Germline loops: CDR1 MGHRA, CDR2 YSYEKL. V lost 1 base to trimming and J lost 4 bases; unmatched junction nucleotides: 11. This CDR3 reads CASSQGYEKTGVYGYTF. CDR3 DNA sequence: TGCGCCAGCAGCCAAGGATATGAGAAGACAGGGGTCTATGGCTACACCTTC.

This chain connects TRBV19 to TRBJ2-1, with D maybe TRBD2 (6 bases). The V end lost 4 bases, the J end lost 2 bases, and 18 bases lay between the germline ends. The CDR3 is made up of 17 amino acids. Germline CDR1 LNHDA, CDR2 SQIVND (reference sequence). CDR3 DNA sequence: TGTGCCAGTAGTACCCTCCTTCGGCGGACTACCTACAATGAGCAGTTCTTC. It is translated as CASSTLLRRTTYNEQFF.

This clone showed up just a few times. The chain is built from TRBV19 and TRBJ2-7; 8 nucleotides match TRBD1. The CDR3 covers 15 residues. Unmatched junction bases numbered 11, after V lost 3 bases and J lost 7 bases. Germline values: CDR1 LNHDA, CDR2 SQIVND (reference sequence). CDR3: CASSIQGATFLEQYF. CDR3 nucleotides: TGTGCCAGTAGTATTCAGGGGGCAACTTTTTTGGAGCAGTACTTC.

This clone was found once. The rearrangement uses TRBV10-3 and TRBJ1-1; possibly TRBD1 for D (5 bases). Trimming took off 2 bases at V and 1 base at J, with 11 bases between the two ends. Germline V gene sequence: CDR1 ENHRY, CDR2 SYGVKD. The CDR3 loop spans 15 amino acids. The CDR3 bases are TGTGCCATCAGTGAGGGGGGGGTGAGGAACACTGAAGCTTTCTTT. It specifies CAISEGGVRNTEAFF.

V and J are TRBV28 and TRBJ1-5, with 7 bases fitting TRBD1. There are 17 residues in the CDR3. Germline CDR1 is MDHEN and CDR2 is SYDVKM. V dropped 1 base and J dropped 3; count of bases not matched to a gene: 9. CDR3 amino acids: CASSLYGTEKLNQPQHF. The CDR3 bases are TGTGCCAGCAGTTTATACGGGACAGAAAAACTCAATCAGCCCCAGCATTTT.

The V gene is TRBV7-2, the J gene TRBJ2-7; TRBD2 might be the D (5 bases). The CDR3 length is 15 residues. Germline V gene sequence: CDR1 SGHTA, CDR2 FQGNSA. V was trimmed by 5 bases and J by 3 bases, leaving 17 bases between them. CDR3 protein: CASSQWTGADYEQYF. The CDR3 coding sequence is TGTGCCAGCAGCCAATGGACTGGTGCCGACTACGAGCAGTACTTC.

This clone came up once. The chain has TRBV18 and TRBJ1-1; a weak D match, TRBD1 (6 bases). Trimming pared 5 bases from V and 10 bases from J, leaving 17 bases between. The CDR3 has 13 residues. Per germline, CDR1 KGHSH and CDR2 LQKENI. The CDR3 DNA follows: TGTGCCAGCTCATCCCGCGGGGGCTCGGCAGCTTTCTTT. It is translated as CASSSRGGSAAFF.